This T cell receptor (beta chain) emerged from a study of T-cell reconstitution after alpha-beta-depleted transplantation in children listed by TCRdb under 2016. The study in broad terms: T-cell immune reconstitution after TCRalphabeta/CD19-depleted allogeneic hematopoietic cell transplantation in children was quantitatively tracked in the study by means of TCR repertoire profiling. Findings and caveats that apply to the study as a whole: Over subsequent months, a decline in hyperexpanded clone frequencies was noted, and after one year, T-cell counts and TCRbeta diversity were mostly ascribed to newly produced T cells. The high TCRbeta diversity at day 60 in some patients was ascribed to recipient T cells and intrathymic progenitors that had survived conditioning. About two months after transplant, the apparently early recovery of alphabetaT-cell counts reportedly depended on just several hundred clones that had expanded rapidly and came from non-depleted graft cells.

Libraries came from PCR. Sequencing relied on an Illumina HiSeq 2500. TCR library preparation used molecular barcoding, with unique molecular identifiers applied to normalize quantification of the TCRbeta repertoire. TCRdb reanalyzed the raw reads on its own, using fastp at Q25 for trimming and MiXCR for clone calling, and kept in-frame beta chains. Rows are combined by CDR3 protein, so each entry shows the most common genes and DNA. This sample is represented by around 30,000 distinct CDR3 sequences; under 6.5% of them were singletons. The ten most abundant clones make up about a quarter of the sample. The time point label for this specimen denotes: day 60 (about 2 months) after transplantation. Explained via the paper, the treatment or condition label denotes: allogeneic hematopoietic cell transplantation with graft depleted of TCRalphabeta T cells and CD19 B cells. The children who served as transplant recipients had been given grafts of TCRalphabeta/CD19-depleted allogeneic hematopoietic cells.

Reading the germline V gene gives CDR1 SGHTA and CDR2 FQGNSA. Germline trimming: 0 bases from V, 6 bases from J; junction bases outside gene matches: 0. The CDR3, cysteine through phenylalanine, is 15 amino acids long. Only the CDR3 portion is preserved as DNA: 45 bases, with reading frame beginning at the first base. This clonotype was seen ten or more times. Its antigen remains undetermined. Base qualities are not at hand, and no much larger clone is one base apart. The sequence joins TRBV7-2 to TRBJ2-2; 11 junctional bases match TRBD2. Sequences were derived from peripheral blood, sampled 60 days after TCRalphabeta/CD19-depleted stem cell transplant. The source is a child under two years old who had a stem cell transplant for acute myeloid leukemia, so the T cells may come from the graft donor. The nucleotide sequence reads TGTGCCAGCAGCTTAGCTAGCGGGGGGGCCGGGGAGCTGTTTTTT. It translates as CASSLASGGAGELFF. Extended through the reference TRBV7-2 and TRBJ2-2 proteins, this CDR3 yields the full variable domain: GAGVSQSPSNKVTEKGKDVELRCDPISGHTALYWYRQSLGQGLEFLIYFQGNSAPDKSGLPSDRFSAERTGGSVSTLTIQRTQQEDSAVYLCASSLASGGAGELFFGEGSRLTVL.